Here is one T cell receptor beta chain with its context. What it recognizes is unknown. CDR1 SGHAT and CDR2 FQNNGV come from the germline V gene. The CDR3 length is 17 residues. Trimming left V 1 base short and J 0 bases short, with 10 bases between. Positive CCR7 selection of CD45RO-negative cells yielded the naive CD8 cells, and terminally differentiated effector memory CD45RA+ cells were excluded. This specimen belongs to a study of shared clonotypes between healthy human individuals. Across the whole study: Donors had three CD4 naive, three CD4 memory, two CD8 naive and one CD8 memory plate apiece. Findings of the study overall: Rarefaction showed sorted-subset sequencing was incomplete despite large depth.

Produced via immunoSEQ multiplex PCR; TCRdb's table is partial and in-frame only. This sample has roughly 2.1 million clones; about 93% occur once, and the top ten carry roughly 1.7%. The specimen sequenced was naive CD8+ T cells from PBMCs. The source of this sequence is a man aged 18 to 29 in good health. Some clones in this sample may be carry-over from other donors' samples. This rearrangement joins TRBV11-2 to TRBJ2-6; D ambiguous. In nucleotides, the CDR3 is TGTGCCAGCAGCTTAGGTCAGTATAACTCTGGGGCCAACGTCCTGACTTTC. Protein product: CASSLGQYNSGANVLTF.